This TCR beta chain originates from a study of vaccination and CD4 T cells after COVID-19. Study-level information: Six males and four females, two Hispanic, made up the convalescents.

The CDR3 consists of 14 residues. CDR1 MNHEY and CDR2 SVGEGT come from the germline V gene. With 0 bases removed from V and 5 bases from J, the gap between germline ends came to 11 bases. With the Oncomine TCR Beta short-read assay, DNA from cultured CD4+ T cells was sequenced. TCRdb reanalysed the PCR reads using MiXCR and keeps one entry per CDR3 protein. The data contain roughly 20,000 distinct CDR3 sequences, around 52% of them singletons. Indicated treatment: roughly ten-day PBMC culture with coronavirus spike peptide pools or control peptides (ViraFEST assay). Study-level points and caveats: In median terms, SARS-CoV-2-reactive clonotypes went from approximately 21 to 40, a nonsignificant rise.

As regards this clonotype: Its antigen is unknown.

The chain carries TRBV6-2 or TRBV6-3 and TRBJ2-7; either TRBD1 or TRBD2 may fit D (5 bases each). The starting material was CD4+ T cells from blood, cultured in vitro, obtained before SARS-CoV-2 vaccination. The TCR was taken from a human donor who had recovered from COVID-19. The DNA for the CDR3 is TGTGCCAGCAGTTACTCGGGGGACGGGCACGAGCAGTACTTC. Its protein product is CASSYSGDGHEQYF.